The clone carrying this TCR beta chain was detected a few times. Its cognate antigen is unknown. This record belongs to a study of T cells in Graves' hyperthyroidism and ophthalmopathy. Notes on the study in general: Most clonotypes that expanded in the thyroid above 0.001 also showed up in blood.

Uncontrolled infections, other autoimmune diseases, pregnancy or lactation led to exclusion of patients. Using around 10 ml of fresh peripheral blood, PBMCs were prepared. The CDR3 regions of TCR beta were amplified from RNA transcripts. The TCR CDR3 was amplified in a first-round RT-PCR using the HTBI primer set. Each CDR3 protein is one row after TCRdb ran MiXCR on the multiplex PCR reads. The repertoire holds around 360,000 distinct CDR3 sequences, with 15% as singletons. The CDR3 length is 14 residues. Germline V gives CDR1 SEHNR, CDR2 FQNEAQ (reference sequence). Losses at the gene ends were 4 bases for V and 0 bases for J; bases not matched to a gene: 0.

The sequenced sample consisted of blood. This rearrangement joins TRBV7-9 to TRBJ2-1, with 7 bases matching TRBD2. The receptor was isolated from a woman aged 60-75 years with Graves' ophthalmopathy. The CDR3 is CASSWDYSYNEQFF. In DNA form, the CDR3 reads TGTGCCAGCAGCTGGGACTACTCCTACAATGAGCAGTTCTTC.